What follows is one T cell receptor (beta chain) and its context. An end of the junction does not agree with germline; a read error may underlie this. The same CDR3 is also encoded by other DNA sequences in this sample. The CDR3 extends over 16 amino acids. Germline CDR1 and CDR2: MDHEN and SYDVKM. The data were taken from a study of blood T cell repertoires in COVID-19. As for the study in general: Whether acute or convalescent, the COVID-19 samples came from the United States, Italy and Spain.

Assay used: immunoSEQ multiplex PCR; TCRdb lists only in-frame clones, some missing. The sample records about 270,000 clones, 86% being singletons. Participants came from fewer than 25 US areas, aged roughly 18 to 89 years. Donors were grouped by their self-reported clinical history. The V gene is TRBV28, the J gene TRBJ2-7; 10 bases fit TRBD1. The TCR comes from a woman between 18 and 30 years old who had recovered from COVID-19. The specimen was PBMCs or T cells enriched from blood (not recorded which). The CDR3 sequence is CASSPGGQGITYEQYF. As DNA, the CDR3 is TGTGCCAGCAGTCCGGGGGGACAGGGGATAACCTACGAGCAGTATTTC.